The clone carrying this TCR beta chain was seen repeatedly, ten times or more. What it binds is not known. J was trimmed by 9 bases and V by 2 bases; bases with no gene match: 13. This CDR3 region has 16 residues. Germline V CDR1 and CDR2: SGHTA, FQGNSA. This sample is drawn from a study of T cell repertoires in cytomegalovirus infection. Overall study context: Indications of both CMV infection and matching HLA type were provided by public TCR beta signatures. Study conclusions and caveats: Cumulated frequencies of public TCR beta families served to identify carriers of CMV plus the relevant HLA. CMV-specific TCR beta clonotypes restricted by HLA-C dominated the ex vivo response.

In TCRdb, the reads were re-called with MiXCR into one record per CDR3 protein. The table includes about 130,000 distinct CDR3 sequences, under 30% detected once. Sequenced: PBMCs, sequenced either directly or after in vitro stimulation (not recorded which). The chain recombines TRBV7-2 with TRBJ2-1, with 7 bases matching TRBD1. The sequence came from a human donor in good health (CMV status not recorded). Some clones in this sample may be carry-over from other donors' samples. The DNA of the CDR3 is TGTGCCAGCAGCTTAAGTGGGACAGCTCATTCGGCTGAGCAGTTCTTC. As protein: CASSLSGTAHSAEQFF.